The sequence of this TCR beta chain was determined in a study of cytomegalovirus exposure and HLA in healthy donors. Study at large: From HLA-typed donors, an early data release held roughly 80 million unique TCRs. General study results and limits: Most TCRs appeared rarely, but some public TCRs recurred in many donors. Presence/absence results assume similar sequencing depth per donor, which may not hold.

This CDR3 region has 15 residues. Trimming shortened V by 1 base and J by 2 bases, and 11 bases separated the two germline ends. Germline V gene data show CDR1 as MGHDK and CDR2 as SYGVNS. The PCR used 60 Vbeta and 13 Jbeta primers. Study processing details: Later, an analysis found about 80 million unique TCR beta chains, and 8.5 million to 14 million of these were shared. Only in-frame clones appear in the TCRdb table, and some are missing; sequencing was by immunoSEQ multiplex PCR. V and J calls and clone size are as listed in that table; D and trimming were resolved from the DNA. This repertoire shows under 200,000 clones, 75% found once; its top ten account for around 8%. Regarding this clone: Its antigen is not identified.

The chain couples TRBV25-1 to TRBJ1-2; D unresolved. This clonotype was sampled from a middle-aged woman in good health and CMV-seropositive. Sequencing was performed on PBMCs. This CDR3 is CASSELEANNYGYTF. The CDR3 bases are TGTGCCAGCAGTGAATTGGAGGCAAACAACTATGGCTACACCTTC.